The 17 T cell receptor beta chains given below trace back to one sample, sequenced in a study of blood T cell repertoires in COVID-19. Assay used: immunoSEQ multiplex PCR; TCRdb lists only in-frame clones, some missing. Among a few hundred thousand clones, 88% were seen once, and the ten largest hold over 4.5%. The sequencing sample was made of PBMCs or T cells enriched from blood (not recorded which). The source is a man aged 30 to 39 who had recovered from COVID-19.

The chain carries TRBV5-1 and TRBJ1-1; D is undetermined. The CDR3 loop spans 15 amino acids. The germline V gene encodes CDR1 SGHRS and CDR2 YFSETQ. V was shortened by 4 bases and J by 5 bases, with 18 bases between the two germline ends. The CDR3 coding sequence is TGCGCCAGCAGCCCTCGCCAGACGACTAGGACTGAAGCTTTCTTT. Protein: CASSPRQTTRTEAFF.

The V call is TRBV5-1, the J call TRBJ2-3; TRBD1 might be the D (5 bases). The CDR3 runs 13 residues. The germline CDR1 and CDR2 sequences are SGHRS and YFSETQ. V lost 9 bases and J 4 bases, leaving 15 bases between the germline ends. The CDR3 loop reads CATQTDGSDTQYF. As DNA, the CDR3 is TGCGCCACCCAGACAGATGGGTCAGATACGCAGTATTTT. The full variable domain, in which reference TRBV5-1 and TRBJ2-3 provide the parts outside the CDR3, is KAGVTQTPRYLIKTRGQQVTLSCSPISGHRSVSWYQQTPGQGLQFLFEYFSETQRNKGNFPGRFSGRQFSNSRSEMNVSTLELGDSALYLCATQTDGSDTQYFGPGTRLTVL.

The genes are TRBV7-9 and TRBJ1-2; TRBD1 agrees at 7 bases. Germline CDR1 is SEHNR and CDR2 is FQNEAQ (reference sequence). This CDR3 is built from 14 residues. After removal of 5 bases from V and 4 bases from J, the junction contained 7 bases not matched to a gene. Here the CDR3 reads CASSPGTAAYGYTF. In DNA form, the CDR3 reads TGTGCCAGCAGCCCCGGGACAGCGGCCTATGGCTACACCTTC.

The chain employs TRBV28 and TRBJ1-5; D uncertain. From germline, CDR1 is MDHEN and CDR2 SYDVKM. This CDR3 has 13 amino acids. V lost 6 bases, J lost 6 bases, and 12 bases lay in between. DNA for the CDR3: TGTGCCAGCAGGCCCTCCGGGTTTCAGCCCCAGCATTTT. This gives the protein CASRPSGFQPQHF.

The chain recombines TRBV28 with TRBJ2-7; TRBD1 agrees at 7 bases. V was clipped by 2 bases and J by 0 bases; unmatched bases: 16. The CDR3 contains 19 residues. CDR1 is MDHEN, CDR2 SYDVKM, per germline. The CDR3 sequence: CASSLRLGQLNLPSYEQYF. The DNA for the CDR3 is TGTGCCAGCAGTTTAAGGTTGGGACAGCTTAACCTCCCCTCCTACGAGCAGTACTTC.

This clone was observed once. The chain employs TRBV11-2 and TRBJ1-1; TRBD1 agrees at 11 bases. The CDR3 runs 14 residues. From germline, CDR1 is SGHAT and CDR2 FQNNGV. V dropped 1 base and J dropped 8; count of bases not matched to a gene: 3. Written as DNA, the CDR3 is TGTGCCAGCAGCTTAGGGACAGGGGGCTTAGAAGCTTTCTTT. It specifies CASSLGTGGLEAFF.

This rearrangement joins TRBV5-1 to TRBJ1-4; D is perhaps TRBD1 (6 bases). Germline V gene sequence: CDR1 SGHRS, CDR2 YFSETQ. The CDR3 totals 15 residues. V was trimmed by 4 bases and J by 6 bases, leaving 16 bases between them. The CDR3 sequence: CASSPGYEGDEKLFF. DNA of the CDR3: TGCGCCAGCAGCCCAGGATACGAGGGGGATGAAAAACTGTTTTTT. Full variable domain (remainder filled in from reference TRBV5-1 and TRBJ1-4): KAGVTQTPRYLIKTRGQQVTLSCSPISGHRSVSWYQQTPGQGLQFLFEYFSETQRNKGNFPGRFSGRQFSNSRSEMNVSTLELGDSALYLCASSPGYEGDEKLFFGSGTQLSVL.

The chain uses TRBV29-1 and TRBJ2-7; TRBD1 matches 9 bases. Germline V gives CDR1 SQVTM, CDR2 ANQGSEA. The V segment lost 6 bases and the J segment 4 bases; nucleotides outside the gene matches: 10. The CDR3 has 14 residues. CDR3 coding DNA: TGCAGCGTCCTACCGGGACAGGGACCTTACGAGCAGTACTTC. Amino acids: CSVLPGQGPYEQYF.

The chain carries TRBV3-1 (or the pseudogene TRBV3-2) and TRBJ2-1; a weak D match, TRBD2 (6 bases). Trimming took 2 bases from V and 3 from J, leaving 17 bases between them. The CDR3 has 17 residues. CDR1 and CDR2 (germline): LGHDT, YNNKEL (reference sequence). CDR3 loop: CASSQLVRGGDYNEQFF. DNA of the CDR3: TGTGCCAGCAGCCAACTAGTTAGGGGCGGGGACTACAATGAGCAGTTCTTC.

This rearrangement joins TRBV6-4 to TRBJ2-3; 7 bases match TRBD1. This CDR3 is 16 amino acids long. J lost 3 bases, V lost 4 bases, and 10 bases had no gene match. The V gene's germline CDR1 is MRHNA and CDR2 SNTAGT. CDR3 sequence reads: CASSAQGDGRTDTQYF. The CDR3 region has the DNA TGTGCCAGCAGTGCTCAGGGGGACGGCAGAACAGATACGCAGTATTTT.

This clone was counted only a few times. This sequence joins TRBV6-5 and TRBJ2-1; TRBD2 agrees at 10 bases. V trimming: 8 bases; J trimming: 8 bases; junction bases outside the gene matches: 6. Germline V gene lookup returns CDR1 MNHEY and CDR2 SVGAGI. This CDR3 has 13 amino acids. The CDR3 DNA follows: TGTGCCAGCCTAAGCGGGGGGGCCGATGAGCAGTTCTTC. This translates into CASLSGGADEQFF.

The chain carries TRBV19 and TRBJ1-2; D might be TRBD1 (6 bases). Germline V CDR1 and CDR2: LNHDA, SQIVND (reference sequence). The CDR3 is 17 amino acids. V lost 5 bases to trimming and J lost 4 bases, with 23 bases between them. The CDR3 is CASSARDTDQSSYGYTF. CDR3 nucleotides: TGTGCCAGTAGTGCCCGGGACACGGACCAATCGAGCTATGGCTACACCTTC.

V usage is TRBV2 and J usage is TRBJ2-3; a possible D gene is TRBD1 (6 bases). The CDR3 runs to 12 residues. Per germline, CDR1 SNHLY and CDR2 FYNNEI. Trimming cost V 7 bases and J 6 bases, with 11 bases left between them. The CDR3 DNA reads TGTGCCAGCACTCGGACAGCCGATACGCAGTATTTT. Translated, it gives CASTRTADTQYF.

This chain joins TRBV3-1 (or the pseudogene TRBV3-2) and TRBJ2-5; TRBD2 matches 8 bases. Losses at the gene ends were 4 bases for V and 3 bases for J; bases not matched to a gene: 7. The germline V gene encodes CDR1 LGHDT and CDR2 YNNKEL (reference sequence). The CDR3 is 15 amino acids. CDR3 DNA sequence: TGTGCCAGCAGCCGTCGTAGCGGGGATAAAGAGACCCAGTACTTC. Translated: CASSRRSGDKETQYF.

This clone was observed a single time. This chain uses TRBV19 with TRBJ1-6; TRBD1 is a possible D gene (6 bases). Germline V gene sequence: CDR1 LNHDA, CDR2 SQIVND (reference sequence). V was cut by 6 bases and J by 2 bases, with 11 bases left in between. The CDR3 has 15 amino acids. CDR3 sequence reads: CASRPTGTYNSPLHF. For the CDR3, the DNA is TGTGCCAGTAGGCCTACAGGGACCTATAATTCACCCCTCCACTTT.

The genes are TRBV18 and TRBJ2-3; TRBD1 might be the D (6 bases). The germline V and J ends were trimmed by 5 bases and 6 bases, with 12 bases remaining between them. Looked up from germline, CDR1 is KGHSH and CDR2 is LQKENI. The CDR3 runs to 13 residues. The CDR3 region has the DNA TGTGCCAGCTCAAGATCAGGGGCGGATACGCAGTATTTT. It encodes CASSRSGADTQYF.

V gene TRBV3-1 (or the pseudogene TRBV3-2) combines with J gene TRBJ2-7; TRBD1 matches 7 bases. Germline V CDR1 and CDR2: LGHDT, YNNKEL (reference sequence). V lost 2 bases and J lost 5; bases outside the gene matches: 9. The CDR3 runs to 15 residues. CDR3 DNA sequence: TGTGCCAGCAGCCAAACGTTGGACAGGTTCAACGAGCAGTACTTC. This encodes CASSQTLDRFNEQYF.